These T cell receptor beta chains were read from a single sample in a study of Ad26.COV2.S vaccination and SARS-CoV-2 variants. TCRdb's table, derived via immunoSEQ multiplex PCR, lists solely in-frame clones and lacks some. The table records around 450,000 clones, roughly nine tenths of them present only once. Sequencing was performed on peripheral blood, taken in a trial of Ad26.COV2.S vaccine versus placebo. The receptors shown here come from a person between 18 and 60 years old who received the Ad26.COV2.S COVID-19 vaccine or a placebo. Both conserved end residues are part of each CDR3. D genes are given only for firm matches. Clone sizes are given selectively: once, few, many, or a class where the clone is expanded.

j_call v_call d_call clone_size cdr3_length cdr3_nt cdr3_aa
TRBJ1-1 TRBV19 - - 15 TGTGCCAGTAGCGGGTACGTGGGTTTAACGACTGAAGCTTTCTTT CASSGYVGLTTEAFF
TRBJ2-3 TRBV30 - - 11 TGTGCCTGGAGTGTATCAGATACGCAGTATTTT CAWSVSDTQYF
TRBJ2-7 TRBV29-1 - - 10 TGCAGCGTCGGCGATTACGAGCAGTACTTC CSVGDYEQYF
TRBJ2-2 TRBV19 TRBD2 - 16 TGTGCCAGTTTTTCACTAGCGGGAGGTCCCACCGGGGAGCTGTTTTTT CASFSLAGGPTGELFF
TRBJ1-2 TRBV30 - - 14 TGTGCCTGGAGTGTCGGGGGGCTACTTAATGGCTACACCTTC CAWSVGGLLNGYTF
TRBJ1-5 TRBV4-1 - - 15 TGCGCCAGCAGACTAAGGGACCGTGCGTATCAGCCCCAGCATTTT CASRLRDRAYQPQHF
TRBJ1-2 TRBV7-9 TRBD1 - 13 TGTGCCAGCAGCGTAGACAGGGATTATGGCTACACCTTC CASSVDRDYGYTF
TRBJ2-7 TRBV28 - once 13 TGTGCCAGCAGTAAAGGGGGGGCCTACGAGCAGTACTTC CASSKGGAYEQYF
TRBJ2-1 TRBV28 - - 14 TGTGCCAGCAGCTTTTCAGCAGCGACCAAGGGGCAGTTCTTC CASSFSAATKGQFF
TRBJ2-7 TRBV14 - - 12 TGTGCCAGCGGTAGGGGACCCTACGAGCAGTACTTC CASGRGPYEQYF
TRBJ2-1 TRBV5-1 - once 11 TGCGCCAGCAGCCTAGCTAGTGAGCAGTTCTTC CASSLASEQFF
TRBJ1-2 TRBV2 TRBD1 few 15 TGTGCCAGCAGTGAGGGGACAGGGAGAGCGCATGGCTACACCTTC CASSEGTGRAHGYTF
TRBJ1-5 TRBV6-5 - - 14 TGTGCCAGCAGCCCCGGGTACGGCAATCAGCCCCAGCATTTT CASSPGYGNQPQHF
TRBJ2-2 TRBV5-4 - - 16 TGTGCCAGCAGCGCCCTGACTAGTTTAGGCACCGGGGAGCTGTTTTTT CASSALTSLGTGELFF
TRBJ2-7 TRBV24-1 - few 14 TGTGCCACCAGTGATTTAAAAACAGGCTACGAGCAGTACTTC CATSDLKTGYEQYF
TRBJ2-3 TRBV5-8 - - 17 TGTGCCAGCAGCCTGAAACAGGTTAGGGTAATCACAGATACGCAGTATTTT CASSLKQVRVITDTQYF
TRBJ2-1 TRBV11-1 - once 14 TGTGCCAGCAGGCGGGGAATGCTGTACAATGAGCAGTTCTTC CASRRGMLYNEQFF
TRBJ2-3 TRBV29-1 - - 12 TGCAGCGTTGCCCCCATCACAGATACGCAGTATTTT CSVAPITDTQYF
TRBJ1-6 TRBV5-1 - - 17 TGCGCCAGCAGCTTGGAGCCAGGGAGCTCCTATAATTCACCCCTCCACTTT CASSLEPGSSYNSPLHF
TRBJ1-1 TRBV28 TRBD1 - 17 TGTGCCAGCAGCCCACCCCATGGACAGGGGGCTGACACTGAAGCTTTCTTT CASSPPHGQGADTEAFF
TRBJ1-6 TRBV6-2/TRBV6-3 TRBD1 - 16 TGTGCCAGCAGCGGACAGGGACGAGGCTATAATTCACCCCTCCACTTT CASSGQGRGYNSPLHF
TRBJ2-7 TRBV5-4 TRBD1 - 14 TGTGCCAGCAGTCCCGGGACAGGAGACTACGAGCAGTACTTC CASSPGTGDYEQYF
TRBJ2-5 TRBV7-2 - - 15 TGTGCCAGCAGCTCCAGGGTGGGTAAACGAGAGACCCAGTACTTC CASSSRVGKRETQYF
TRBJ2-6 TRBV19 - once 16 TGTGCCAGTAGAGACGGGCCTGATTCTGGGGCCAACGTCCTGACTTTC CASRDGPDSGANVLTF
TRBJ1-6 TRBV18 - - 16 TGTGCCAGCTCGCCTAAATCCTCGGCAGACAATTCACCCCTCCACTTT CASSPKSSADNSPLHF
TRBJ1-4 TRBV5-1 - - 16 TGCGCCAGCAGCTTGGGAATTGGTCTTGGGGGTGAAAAACTGTTTTTT CASSLGIGLGGEKLFF
TRBJ2-7 TRBV7-9 - - 15 TGTGCCAGCAGTATGGGGGCCCTTCACTCCTACGAGCAGTACTTC CASSMGALHSYEQYF
TRBJ2-2 TRBV7-6 - - 14 TGTGCCAGCAGCCCCACAGGGAGTCCCGGGGAGCTGTTTTTT CASSPTGSPGELFF
TRBJ1-1 TRBV30 - - 14 TGTGCCTGGAGTGTGCGACGGATGAACACTGAAGCTTTCTTT CAWSVRRMNTEAFF
TRBJ2-2 TRBV11-3 - - 18 TGTGCCAGCAGCTTAGAGTATGGTCCGGGGGCCTTCACCGGGGAGCTGTTTTTT CASSLEYGPGAFTGELFF
TRBJ1-2 TRBV28 - - 11 TGTGCCACCGGAGATGTGGGCGGCTACACCTTC CATGDVGGYTF
TRBJ1-6 TRBV7-2 - - 14 TGTGCCAGCAGCCCAAGGTTCTTCGGTTCACCCCTCCACTTT CASSPRFFGSPLHF
TRBJ1-5 TRBV6-5 TRBD1 - 15 TGTGCCAGCCTAGACAGGGGGCGCGGGGATCAGCCCCAGCATTTT CASLDRGRGDQPQHF
TRBJ2-7 TRBV5-1 - - 11 TGCGCCAGCAGCTTGATCGGGGAGCAGTACTTC CASSLIGEQYF
TRBJ2-3 TRBV4-3 - once 14 TGCGCCAGCAGCCAATCGGGGCTCACAGATACGCAGTATTTT CASSQSGLTDTQYF
TRBJ1-1 TRBV30 - - 15 TGTGCCTGGAGTGTAGGGTGGCGGAGTAACACTGAAGCTTTCTTT CAWSVGWRSNTEAFF
TRBJ1-2 TRBV2 TRBD1 - 14 TGTGCCAGCAGGACAGGGGTGAGGAACTATGGCTACACCTTC CASRTGVRNYGYTF
TRBJ2-1 TRBV5-1 TRBD2 - 15 TGCGCCAGCAGCCCTCGCAGCGGGGTCGGCAATGAGCAGTTCTTC CASSPRSGVGNEQFF
TRBJ1-1 TRBV6-2/TRBV6-3 - once 12 TGTGCCAGCAGCACAGGACACCGTGAAGCTTTCTTT CASSTGHREAFF
TRBJ1-1 TRBV7-2 - - 14 TGTGCCAGCAGCTTAGTAAGCAGCAACACTGAAGCTTTCTTT CASSLVSSNTEAFF
TRBJ2-1 TRBV19 TRBD2 - 16 TGTGCCAGTGGGAGACTAGCGGGGAGCTCCTACAATGAGCAGTTCTTC CASGRLAGSSYNEQFF
TRBJ2-7 TRBV7-6 TRBD1 - 15 TGTGCCAGCAGCTTAGAGACAGGGGAAGTATACGAGCAGTACTTC CASSLETGEVYEQYF
TRBJ2-3 TRBV19 TRBD2 once 15 TGTGCCAGTACCATTAGCGGGAAAAGCACAGATACGCAGTATTTT CASTISGKSTDTQYF
TRBJ2-3 TRBV7-9 - once 17 TGTGCCAGCAGCTCCTCGATGGATGGGACTAGCACAGATACGCAGTATTTT CASSSSMDGTSTDTQYF
TRBJ1-3 TRBV7-2 - few 14 TGTGCCAGCAGCCCTAGTGGGCCTGGAAACACCATATATTTT CASSPSGPGNTIYF